The clone carrying this T cell receptor (beta chain) occurred a few times. The antigen remains unidentified. The data derive from a study of blood T cells in healthy people across ages. Study results and limitations: Diversity of TCR beta correlated strongly with naive T cell percentage. Unsorted PBMCs prevented conclusive naive versus antigen-experienced comparison.

The use of a sample-barcoded 5' primer and a J-beta primer mix characterized a second PCR of roughly 7 to 11 cycles. Each cDNA molecule was tagged by a template-switch adaptor with 12 random nucleotides. TCRdb recomputed calls from the 5' RACE reads with MiXCR, one row per CDR3 protein. The sample gives over a million distinct CDR3 sequences, approximately 59% of which show up once; 6.5% to 8.5% is in the top ten. Isolation recovered at least 6 million PBMCs from every sample. This CDR3 is built from 21 residues. Trimming took off 5 bases at V and 1 base at J, with 33 bases between the two ends. Per the germline V gene, CDR1 is SQVTM and CDR2 is ANQGSEA.

The chain couples TRBV29-1 to TRBJ2-1; possibly TRBD2 for D (7 bases). The specimen was blood. The TCR sequence derives from a man aged 18 to 29 in good health. CDR3 sequence reads: CSVRRSEVLGGIRGSYNEQFF. DNA for the CDR3: TGCAGCGTTAGAAGGAGTGAGGTGTTGGGGGGGATAAGGGGGTCCTACAATGAGCAGTTCTTC.